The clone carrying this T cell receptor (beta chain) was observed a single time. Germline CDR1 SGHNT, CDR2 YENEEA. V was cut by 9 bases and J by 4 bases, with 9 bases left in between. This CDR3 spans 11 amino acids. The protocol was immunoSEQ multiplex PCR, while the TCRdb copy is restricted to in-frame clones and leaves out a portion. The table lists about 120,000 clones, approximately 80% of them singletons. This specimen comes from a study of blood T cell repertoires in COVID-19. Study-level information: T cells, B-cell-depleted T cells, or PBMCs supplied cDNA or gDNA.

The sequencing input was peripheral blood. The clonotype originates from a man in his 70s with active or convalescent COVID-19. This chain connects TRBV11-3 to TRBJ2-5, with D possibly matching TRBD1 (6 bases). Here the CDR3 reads CASGTPETQYF. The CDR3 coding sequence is TGTGCCAGTGGGACACCAGAGACCCAGTACTTC.